The source of this T cell receptor beta chain is a study of GPR56 and killer-like receptors on CD4 memory cells (dated by TCRdb to the late 2010s). Turning to the overall study: It was proposed in the study that human CD4+ memory T-cell differentiation and cytokine production potential are marked by progressive acquisition of KLRB1, KLRG1, GPR56 and then KLRF1. The healthy blood donors were described in the study as age-matched to the liver disease patients, whose median age was roughly 70 years.

Study-level results and caveats: TCR repertoires overlapped especially between the late populations 4 and 5, and partly population 3. Clones dominating late populations 4 and 5 were also found in early populations 1 and 2, which the authors took as evidence for linear differentiation. Clonal frequency was low in the marker-negative population and rose progressively along the proposed pathway, while TCRbeta diversity fell correspondingly. Diversity and similarity analyses were restricted to the 100 most expanded clones per population rather than full repertoires.

Concerning this clonotype itself: What this receptor recognizes is not known.

Five KLR/GPR56-defined CD4+ populations were enriched by fluorescence-activated cell sorting before TCRbeta sequencing. To test whether memory differentiation follows a linear pathway, the researchers sequenced TCRbeta repertoires from five CD4+ T-cell subsets, each defined by expression of KLRB1, KLRG1, GPR56 and KLRF1. TCR-sequenced cells came from peripheral blood of healthy control individuals, reported as five donors in the TCRbeta analysis figure. Heparinized peripheral blood was collected, and every sample was processed within one hour of being retrieved. To isolate peripheral blood mononuclear cells, blood was diluted 1:2 in PBS and put through Biocoll density gradient centrifugation at room temperature. Before flow sorting, freshly isolated PBMCs underwent magnetic sorting with anti-CD4 MicroBeads to enrich CD4+ T cells. A BD FACSAria II was used to sort CD4+ T cells enriched from PBMCs of healthy donors according to marker expression. For surface staining, the researchers used Miltenyi Biotec antibodies: anti-KLRB1 clone 191B8, anti-KLRF1 clone 4A4.D10 and anti-KLRG1 clone REA261.

There are 15 amino acids in the CDR3, from cysteine to phenylalanine inclusive. No DNA has been recorded. Based on the germline V gene (reference sequence), the CDR1 and CDR2 sequences are LNHDA and SQIVND. TCRdb names Illumina HiSeq 2500 as the instrument used. To build sequencing libraries, a previously published PCR protocol was used to amplify the recombined TCRbeta locus. Per the authors' processing: Reads whose average quality score was below 30 were removed, and the reads that remained were processed with IMSEQ. Vbeta gene, Jbeta gene and CDR3 amino acid sequence were used to define clonotypes. The Morisita-Horn index, computed on the top 100 expanded clones, was used to quantify repertoire overlap between populations. Renyi diversity profiles calculated on the top 100 expanded clones were used to assess clonal diversity. Through TCRdb reprocessing, the reads give one entry per CDR3 protein sequence; DNA is omitted. Here the V and J calls rest on TCRdb's processing, not on the authors' analysis. Per the sample table, the count is some 1,000 distinct CDR3 sequences. The top ten clones comprise under 20% of the sample.

The rearrangement combines TRBV19 with TRBJ1-2. The material sequenced was memory CD4+ T cells from blood. The origin of this receptor is a human donor in good health. The CDR3: CASSVSGGGLNGYTF. The full variable domain, completed from the reference TRBV19 and TRBJ1-2 proteins outside the CDR3, reads DGGITQSPKYLFRKEGQNVTLSCEQNLNHDAMYWYRQDPGQGLRLIYYSQIVNDFQKGDIAEGYSVSREKKESFPLTVTSAQKNPTAFYLCASSVSGGGLNGYTFGSGTRLTVV.